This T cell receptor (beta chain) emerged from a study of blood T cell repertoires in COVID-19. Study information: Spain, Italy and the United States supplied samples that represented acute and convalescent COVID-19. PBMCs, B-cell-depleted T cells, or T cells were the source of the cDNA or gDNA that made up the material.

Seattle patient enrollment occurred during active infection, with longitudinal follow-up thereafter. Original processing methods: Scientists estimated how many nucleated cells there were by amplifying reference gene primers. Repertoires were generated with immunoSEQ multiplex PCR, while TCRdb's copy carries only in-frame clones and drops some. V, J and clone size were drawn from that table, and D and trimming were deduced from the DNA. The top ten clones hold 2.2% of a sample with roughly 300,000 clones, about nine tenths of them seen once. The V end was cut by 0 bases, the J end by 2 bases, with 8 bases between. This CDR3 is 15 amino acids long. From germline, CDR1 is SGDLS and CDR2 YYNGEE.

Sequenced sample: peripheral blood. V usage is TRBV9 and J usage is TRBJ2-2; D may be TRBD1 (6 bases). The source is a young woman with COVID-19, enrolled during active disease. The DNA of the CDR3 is TGTGCCAGCAGCGTAGTAGGGACAAACACCGGGGAGCTGTTTTTT. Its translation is CASSVVGTNTGELFF.